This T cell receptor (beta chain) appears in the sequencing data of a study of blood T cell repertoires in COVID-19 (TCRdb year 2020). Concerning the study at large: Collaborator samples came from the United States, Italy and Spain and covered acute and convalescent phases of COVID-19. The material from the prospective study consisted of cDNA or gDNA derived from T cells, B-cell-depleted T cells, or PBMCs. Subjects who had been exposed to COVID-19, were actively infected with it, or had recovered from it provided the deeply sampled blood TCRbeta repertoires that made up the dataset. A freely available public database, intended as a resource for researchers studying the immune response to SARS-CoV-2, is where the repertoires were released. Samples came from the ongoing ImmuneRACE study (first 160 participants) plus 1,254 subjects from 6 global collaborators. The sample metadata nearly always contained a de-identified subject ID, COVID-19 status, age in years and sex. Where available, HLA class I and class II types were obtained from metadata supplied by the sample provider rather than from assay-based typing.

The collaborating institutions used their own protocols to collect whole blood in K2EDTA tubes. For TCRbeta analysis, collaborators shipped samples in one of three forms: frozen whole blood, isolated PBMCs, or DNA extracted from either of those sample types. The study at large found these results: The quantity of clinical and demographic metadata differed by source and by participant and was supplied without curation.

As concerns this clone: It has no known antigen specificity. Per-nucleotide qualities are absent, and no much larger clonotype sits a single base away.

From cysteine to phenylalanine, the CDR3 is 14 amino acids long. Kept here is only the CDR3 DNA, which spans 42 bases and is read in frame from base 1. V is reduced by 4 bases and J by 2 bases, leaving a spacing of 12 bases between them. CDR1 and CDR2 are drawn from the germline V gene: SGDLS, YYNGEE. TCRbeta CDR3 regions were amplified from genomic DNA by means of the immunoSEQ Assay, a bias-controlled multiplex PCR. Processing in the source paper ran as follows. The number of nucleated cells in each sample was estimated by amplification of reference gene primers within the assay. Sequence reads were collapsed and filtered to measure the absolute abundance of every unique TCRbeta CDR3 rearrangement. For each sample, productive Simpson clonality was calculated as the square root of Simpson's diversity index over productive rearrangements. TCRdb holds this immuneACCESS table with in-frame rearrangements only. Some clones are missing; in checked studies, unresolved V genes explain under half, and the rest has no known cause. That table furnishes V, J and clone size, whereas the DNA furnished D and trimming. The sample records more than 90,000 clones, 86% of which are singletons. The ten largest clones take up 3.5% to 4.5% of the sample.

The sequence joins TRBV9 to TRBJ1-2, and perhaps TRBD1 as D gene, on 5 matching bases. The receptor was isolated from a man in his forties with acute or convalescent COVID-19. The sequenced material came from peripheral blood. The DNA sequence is TGTGCCAGCAGCTCCGTCGGGGGAAACTATGGCTACACCTTC. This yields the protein CASSSVGGNYGYTF.